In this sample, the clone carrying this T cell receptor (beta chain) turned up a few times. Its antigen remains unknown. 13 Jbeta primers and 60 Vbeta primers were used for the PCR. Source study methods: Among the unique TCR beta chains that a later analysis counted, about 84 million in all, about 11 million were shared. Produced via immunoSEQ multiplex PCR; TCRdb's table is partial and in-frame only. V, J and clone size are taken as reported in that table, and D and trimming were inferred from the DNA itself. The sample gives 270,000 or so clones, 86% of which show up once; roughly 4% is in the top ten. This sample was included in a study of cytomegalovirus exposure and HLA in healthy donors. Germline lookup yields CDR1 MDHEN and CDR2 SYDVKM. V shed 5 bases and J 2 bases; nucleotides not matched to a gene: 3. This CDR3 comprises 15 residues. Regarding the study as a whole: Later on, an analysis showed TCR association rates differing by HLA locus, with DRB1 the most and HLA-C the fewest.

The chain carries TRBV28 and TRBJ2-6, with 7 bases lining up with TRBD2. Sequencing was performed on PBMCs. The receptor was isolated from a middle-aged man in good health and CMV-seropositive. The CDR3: CASSLAVAGANVLTF. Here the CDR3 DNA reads TGTGCCAGCAGTCTAGCGGTGGCTGGGGCCAACGTCCTGACTTTC.